These 15 T cell receptor beta chains came from one sample sequenced in a study of shared clonotypes between healthy human individuals. Clones were sequenced by immunoSEQ multiplex PCR, and TCRdb holds only the in-frame ones, with some missing. This sample has 2 million to 2.5 million clones, with more than 90% found just once. The sequencing sample was made of naive CD4+ T cells sorted from blood. Sample subset: CD45RA+ positively selected. These receptors were obtained from a man younger than 35 in good health.

V usage is TRBV6-6 and J usage is TRBJ2-7; D not resolved. The CDR3 runs to 14 residues. Germline V gene lookup returns CDR1 MNHNY and CDR2 SVGAGI (reference sequence). V was shortened by 2 bases and J by 2 bases, with 10 bases between the two germline ends. DNA for the CDR3: TGTGCCAGCAGTTACCCCTACTCACCCTACGAGCAGTACTTC. Protein sequence: CASSYPYSPYEQYF.

This clone was observed once. The V and J genes are TRBV2 and TRBJ2-1; 10 positions match TRBD2. J lost 5 bases, V lost 1 base, and 8 bases had no gene match. The CDR3 runs to 17 residues. From germline, CDR1 is SNHLY and CDR2 FYNNEI. The CDR3, as DNA: TGTGCCAGCAGTGAAGAGGTAGAGCGGGAGGGCCACAATGAGCAGTTCTTC. Translating gives CASSEEVEREGHNEQFF.

The sample holds one count of this clone. The CDR3 bases are TGTGCCAGCAGCGTAGGAGGGTGGGGAGAGACCCAGTACTTC. Protein product: CASSVGGWGETQYF. The chain combines TRBV9 with TRBJ2-5, with D perhaps TRBD2 (5 bases). Deletions cut 0 bases from V and 4 bases from J, with 10 bases between. The CDR3 totals 14 residues. The germline V gene encodes CDR1 SGDLS and CDR2 YYNGEE.

This chain joins TRBV4-3 and TRBJ1-3; D uncertain. Trimming shortened V by 0 bases and J by 9 bases, and 12 bases separated the two germline ends. The germline V gene encodes CDR1 LGHNA and CDR2 YSLEER. The CDR3 is made up of 14 amino acids. The CDR3 loop is CASSQDPREGTIYF. The CDR3 nucleotides read TGCGCCAGCAGCCAAGATCCAAGGGAAGGCACCATATATTTT.

The chain combines TRBV2 with TRBJ2-7, with TRBD1 matching over 9 bases. CDR1 and CDR2 from the germline V gene are SNHLY and FYNNEI. This CDR3 is built from 13 residues. The V gene end was trimmed by 5 bases and the J gene end by 4 bases; junction bases not matched to a gene: 3. The CDR3: CASSLTGGYEQYF. The CDR3 DNA sequence: TGTGCCAGCAGTCTGACAGGGGGGTACGAGCAGTACTTC.

The rearrangement links TRBV5-1 to TRBJ2-7, with D perhaps matching TRBD1 (5 bases). CDR1 and CDR2 (germline): SGHRS, YFSETQ. V shed 4 bases and J shed 2 bases, with 16 bases lying between them. The CDR3 has 15 amino acids. The CDR3, as DNA: TGCGCCAGCAGCCATTCGGACGCAGGGACCTACGAGCAGTACTTC. Protein sequence: CASSHSDAGTYEQYF. The whole variable domain, remainder taken from reference TRBV5-1 and TRBJ2-7, is KAGVTQTPRYLIKTRGQQVTLSCSPISGHRSVSWYQQTPGQGLQFLFEYFSETQRNKGNFPGRFSGRQFSNSRSEMNVSTLELGDSALYLCASSHSDAGTYEQYFGPGTRLTVT.

As regards this clone: Other DNA variants within this sample encode the same CDR3. The chain employs TRBV18 and TRBJ1-6, with D possibly matching TRBD1 (5 bases). The CDR3 has 13 amino acids. V was shortened by 3 bases and J by 8 bases, with 8 bases between the two germline ends. In germline, CDR1 is KGHSH, CDR2 LQKENI. The CDR3 DNA reads as TGTGCCAGCTCACCGGGCAGGGATTCACCCCTCCACTTT. Its protein is CASSPGRDSPLHF.

The CDR3 DNA is TGTGCCAGCAGCTTAAAAGGAGGCGGGACAGGGAATGAAAAACTGTTTTTT. Its translation: CASSLKGGGTGNEKLFF. The chain joins TRBV7-9 to TRBJ1-4; 9 positions agree with TRBD1. CDR3 length equals 17 residues. V trimming: 2 bases; J trimming: 5 bases; junction bases outside the gene matches: 9. Germline CDR1 reads SEHNR; CDR2 reads FQNEAQ (reference sequence).

Here the CDR3 DNA reads TGCGCCAGCAGCTGGGGAAGCGACAATGAGCAGTTCTTC. Translated, it gives CASSWGSDNEQFF. The J gene is TRBJ2-1, the V gene TRBV5-1; no definite D call. The CDR3 sequence is 13 residues long. The germline V and J ends were trimmed by 3 bases and 5 bases, with 9 bases remaining between them. Germline V lookup: CDR1 SGHRS, CDR2 YFSETQ.

The table lists this clone with a count of one. This chain links TRBV28 with TRBJ2-1; maybe TRBD2 (6 bases). CDR1 and CDR2 from the germline V gene are MDHEN and SYDVKM. The CDR3 length is 16 residues. V dropped 2 bases and J dropped 0 bases, with 11 bases sitting between them. CDR3 amino acids: CASSLGRLVSYNEQFF. CDR3 DNA: TGTGCCAGCAGTTTAGGGAGACTAGTCTCCTACAATGAGCAGTTCTTC.

The J gene is TRBJ2-6, the V gene TRBV11-2, with D possibly being TRBD1 or TRBD2 (6 bases each). The CDR3 sequence is 17 residues long. V dropped 0 bases and J dropped 2 bases, with 11 bases sitting between them. Germline CDR1 is SGHAT and CDR2 is FQNNGV. Here the CDR3 reads CASSLDEGGAGANVLTF. In nucleotides, the CDR3 is TGTGCCAGCAGCTTAGATGAGGGGGGCGCTGGGGCCAACGTCCTGACTTTC.

Worth noting for this clone: At one boundary the junction diverges from the germline segment, which might be a read error. The rearrangement joins TRBV7-7 to TRBJ2-1, with unresolved D. The CDR3 extends over 14 amino acids. CDR1 is SSHAT and CDR2 is FNYEAQ in the germline V gene (reference sequence). CDR3 residues: CASSSSPAASEQFF. In DNA form, the CDR3 reads TGTGCTAGCAGCTCCTCCCCCGCGGCGAGTGAGCAGTTCTTC.

The chain links TRBV29-1 to TRBJ1-5; no firm D call. CDR3 length: 13 residues. Germline lookup yields CDR1 SQVTM and CDR2 ANQGSEA. Trimming cost V 1 base and J 0 bases, with 4 bases left between them. CDR3 nucleotides: TGCAGCGTTGAAGGGGATAGCAATCAGCCCCAGCATTTT. Residues: CSVEGDSNQPQHF.

The gene calls are TRBV6-5 and TRBJ1-3; D call uncertain. V was shortened by 0 bases and J by 3 bases, with 6 bases between the two germline ends. The CDR3 has 14 amino acids. Germline CDR1 is MNHEY and CDR2 is SVGAGI. CDR3 bases: TGTGCCAGCAGTTACTCGACCGATGGAAACACCATATATTTT. Its protein product is CASSYSTDGNTIYF.

The rearrangement links TRBV29-1 to TRBJ1-4; 9 nucleotides align to TRBD1. Germline values: CDR1 SQVTM, CDR2 ANQGSEA. The CDR3 has 16 amino acids. V shed 7 bases, J shed 0 bases, and the junction held 9 bases outside the gene matches. This CDR3 reads CSANGQGKATNEKLFF. The CDR3 nucleotides are TGCAGCGCCAACGGACAGGGGAAAGCAACTAATGAAAAACTGTTTTTT.